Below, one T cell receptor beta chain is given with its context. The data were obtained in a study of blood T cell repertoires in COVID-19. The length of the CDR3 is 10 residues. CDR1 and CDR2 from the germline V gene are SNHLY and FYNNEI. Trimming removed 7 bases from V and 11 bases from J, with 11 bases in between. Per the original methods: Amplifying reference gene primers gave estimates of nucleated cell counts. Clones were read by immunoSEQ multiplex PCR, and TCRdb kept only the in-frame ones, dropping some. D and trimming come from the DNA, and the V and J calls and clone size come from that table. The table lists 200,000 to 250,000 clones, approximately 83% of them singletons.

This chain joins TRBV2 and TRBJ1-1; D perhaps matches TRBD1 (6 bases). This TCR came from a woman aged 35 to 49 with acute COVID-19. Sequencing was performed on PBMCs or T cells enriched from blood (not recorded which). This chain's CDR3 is CASMARGAFF. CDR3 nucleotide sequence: TGTGCCAGCATGGCCAGGGGTGCTTTCTTT.